A single sample gave rise to the 14 T cell receptor beta chains below, sequenced in a study of CD4 and CD8 cells across lung adenocarcinoma regions. From the PCR reads, TCRdb called clonotypes with MiXCR, one entry per CDR3 protein. The sample includes fewer than 10,000 distinct CDR3 sequences, 45% to 65% of them seen just once. The sequenced material came from CD8+ T cells from the center of a lung tumor. The receptors originated from a female donor with lung adenocarcinoma. The CD4 and CD8 labels of this study may be unreliable.

This clonotype was observed many times. A much larger clonotype is one base distant, so this may be a read error. This chain joins TRBV7-3 and TRBJ2-1; D could derive from TRBD1 or TRBD2 (7 bases each). The DNA end lines up better with TRBJ2-7; the J call may be wrong. The germline CDR1 and CDR2 sequences are SGHTA and FQGTGA. The CDR3 is made up of 14 amino acids. DNA of the CDR3: TGTGCCAGCAGCCTCGCAGGGGGGGTGAATGAGCAGTACTTC. This sequence encodes CASSLAGGVNEQYF.

This clonotype was recorded many times. A much more abundant neighbour one base away suggests this may be a read error. The rearrangement links TRBV12-3 or TRBV12-4 to TRBJ2-5; 11 bases align to TRBD2. This CDR3 is 14 amino acids long. J was trimmed by 13 bases and V by 3 bases; bases with no gene match: 10. CDR3: CASSLLAGGLPAYF. The DNA of the CDR3 is TGTGCCAGCAGTTTGCTAGCGGGGGGCCTACCCGCGTACTTC.

This chain links TRBV6-5 with TRBJ2-1, with TRBD2 matching 12 bases. The CDR3 is 17 amino acids. Trimming cost V 4 bases and J 10 bases; bases outside gene matches: 14. CDR1 is MNHEY and CDR2 is SVGAGI in the germline V gene. The CDR3 sequence is CASSSKLAGGANGEQFF. CDR3 nucleotides: TGTGCCAGCAGTTCGAAACTAGCGGGAGGAGCCAACGGGGAGCAGTTCTTC.

Notes on this clonotype: A junction end diverges from the germline sequence, so it may reflect a read error. The chain joins TRBV7-3 to TRBJ2-3; possibly TRBD1 for D (8 bases). The CDR3 runs to 16 residues. Germline assignment: CDR1 SGHTA and CDR2 FQGTGA. For the CDR3, the DNA is TGTGCCAGCAGCTCGGGGGGACAGGCGAACACAGAGACGCTGTATTTT. Residues: CASSSGGQANTETLYF.

This chain links TRBV5-1 with TRBJ2-5, with 10 bases matching TRBD2. Germline V gene sequence: CDR1 SGHRS, CDR2 YFSETQ. V lost 0 bases and J lost 0; bases outside the gene matches: 8. The CDR3 is made up of 18 amino acids. CDR3 DNA: TGCGCCAGCAGCTTGGTAACTACTAGCGGGGTTTACCAAGAGACCCAGTACTTC. Protein: CASSLVTTSGVYQETQYF.

This chain connects TRBV7-2 to TRBJ2-3; the D gene could be TRBD1 or TRBD2 (6 bases each). The J call is uncertain, as TRBJ2-7 better fits the DNA end. The CDR3 consists of 14 residues. CDR1 is SGHTA, CDR2 FQGNSA, per germline. The CDR3: CARAGGRNTDTQYF. The CDR3 region has the DNA TGTGCCAGGGCCGGGGGCCGCAACACAGATACGCAGTACTTC.

This chain links TRBV11-2 with TRBJ2-7, with D possibly called TRBD1 or TRBD2 (6 bases each). Germline V gene sequence: CDR1 SGHAT, CDR2 FQNNGV. The CDR3 spans 15 residues. The ends were cut back, 9 bases at V and 10 bases at J, with 28 bases in the middle. The CDR3: CARGFGGRAQDTQYF. DNA for the CDR3: TGTGCCAGGGGCTTCGGGGGCCGGGCCCAAGATACCCAGTACTTC.

Worth noting for this clonotype: A junction boundary mismatches the germline segment, possibly from a read error. This rearrangement joins TRBV6-5 to TRBJ2-5, with a tentative D call TRBD2 (7 bases). This CDR3 is 15 amino acids long. Germline V gene data show CDR1 as MNHEY and CDR2 as SVGAGI. CDR3 residues: CCTSYGGRDQETQYF. CDR3 in DNA: TGTTGCACGAGTTACGGGGGGCGTGACCAAGAGACCCAGTATTTC.

The rearrangement joins TRBV6-5 to TRBJ2-1; possibly TRBD1 or TRBD2 for D (6 bases each). The last part of the DNA fits TRBJ2-5 better; the J call may be wrong. The V gene's germline CDR1 is MNHEY and CDR2 SVGAGI. The CDR3 loop spans 15 amino acids. The CDR3 region is CARGYGGRDPETQYF. CDR3 bases: TGTGCCAGGGGTTACGGGGGCCGTGACCCAGAGACCCAGTACTTC.

The chain couples TRBV12-3 or TRBV12-4 to TRBJ2-5; perhaps TRBD1 as D (6 bases). The CDR3 loop spans 16 amino acids. V was trimmed by 6 bases and J by 4 bases, leaving 21 bases between them. As DNA, the CDR3 is TGTGCCAGCAGCCCCGGTCTGGGGGCTGAAGGAGAGACCCAGTACTTC. Residues: CASSPGLGAEGETQYF.

The chain recombines TRBV11-2 with TRBJ2-4; 8 bases are a match to TRBD2. The end of the DNA fits TRBJ2-3 better, so the J call may be wrong. Per the germline V gene, CDR1 is SGHAT and CDR2 is FQNNGV. The CDR3 contains 15 residues. CDR3 sequence reads: CASVSGGGPENTQYF. The CDR3 coding sequence is TGTGCCAGCGTCTCGGGGGGGGGGCCTGAAAATACGCAGTATTTT.

As regards this clonotype: One junction end disagrees with the germline gene, perhaps due to a read error. This chain connects TRBV24-1 to TRBJ2-3; D tentatively fits TRBD1 or TRBD2 (5 bases each). The CDR3 covers 16 residues. CDR1 KGHDR and CDR2 SFDVKD come from the germline V gene. The CDR3 region is CATSDPGLRAKDMQYF. CDR3 DNA sequence: TGTGCCACCAGTGACCCGGGGCTGCGAGCGAAAGATATGCAGTATTTC.

The chain employs TRBV6-1 and TRBJ2-1; 8 positions match TRBD1. Germline assignment: CDR1 MNHNS and CDR2 SASEGT. The CDR3 has 13 amino acids. The V segment lost 5 bases and the J segment 10 bases; nucleotides outside the gene matches: 7. The CDR3 DNA reads as TGTGCCAGCAGTCGGACAGGGCTCTACGAGCAGTTCTTC. Translation gives CASSRTGLYEQFF.

This chain joins TRBV12-3 or TRBV12-4 and TRBJ2-1; D may be TRBD1 (6 bases). The J call is doubtful: the DNA matches TRBJ2-5 better. The CDR3 runs 13 residues. The CDR3 sequence is CASGGRNLDTQYF. In DNA form, the CDR3 reads TGTGCCAGCGGGGGCCGGAACCTAGACACCCAGTACTTC.